Ten or more counts support the clone carrying this T cell receptor beta chain. Germline assignment: CDR1 GTSNPN and CDR2 SVGIG (reference sequence). The CDR3 consists of 14 residues. The ends were cut back, 6 bases at V and 8 bases at J, with 19 bases in the middle. The data were taken from a study of T cells in Graves' hyperthyroidism and ophthalmopathy. It was RNA transcripts that yielded the amplified TCR beta CDR3 regions. Primed by the HTBI set, a first-round RT-PCR was run on the TCR CDR3. Using its own MiXCR run on the multiplex PCR reads, TCRdb lists one record per CDR3 protein. The table has fewer than 800,000 distinct CDR3 sequences, around 17% seen once.

Sequenced: blood. The sequence was collected from a man between 18 and 35 years old with Graves' hyperthyroidism. The chain employs TRBV30 and TRBJ1-4; D might be TRBD1 (5 bases). CDR3 DNA sequence: TGTGCCTGCCGTGTCTGGGGCAGTCCGGAAAAACTGTTTTTT. It translates to CACRVWGSPEKLFF.